The 5 T cell receptor beta chains presented below share a single source sample, sequenced in a study of T cells in Graves' hyperthyroidism and ophthalmopathy. RNA transcripts gave rise to amplified TCR beta CDR3 regions. HTBI primers drove first-round RT-PCR of the TCR CDR3. MiXCR, applied by TCRdb to the multiplex PCR reads, yields one record per CDR3 protein. The sample records around 700,000 distinct CDR3 sequences, about a third being singletons. Material: blood. The receptors here all came from a woman aged 35 to 49 with Graves' hyperthyroidism.

The V gene is TRBV10-2, the J gene TRBJ1-3; D is possibly TRBD1 (5 bases). The CDR3 length is 12 residues. The V and J ends lost 6 bases and 7 bases respectively, with 10 bases between them. CDR1 and CDR2 (germline): WSHSY, SAAADI. In DNA form, the CDR3 reads TGCGCCAGCAGGGCCAGGGCGAACACCATATATTTT. As protein: CASRARANTIYF.

This clonotype was counted ten times or more. The V gene is TRBV20-1, the J gene TRBJ2-7, with D possibly matching TRBD2 (6 bases). In germline, CDR1 is DFQATT, CDR2 SNEGSKA (reference sequence). Trimming removed 6 bases at V and 3 bases at J, with 15 bases between. This CDR3 contains 13 residues. The CDR3 DNA sequence: TGCAGTGCCCAGGGACTGCGGAACTACGAGCAGTACTTC. Translation gives CSAQGLRNYEQYF.

CDR3 protein: CASQDRGNQPQHF. The CDR3 DNA reads as TGTGCCAGTCAAGACAGGGGCAATCAGCCCCAGCATTTT. The genes are TRBV19 and TRBJ1-5, with TRBD1 matching over 7 bases. Germline V gene sequence: CDR1 LNHDA, CDR2 SQIVND (reference sequence). J gave up 2 bases and V 8 bases, and 3 bases lay outside the gene matches. The CDR3 is 13 amino acids.

V gene TRBV9 combines with J gene TRBJ1-5; D is ambiguous. V gave up 5 bases and J gave up 3 bases, with 12 bases separating them. The CDR3 consists of 14 residues. The germline V gene has CDR1 SGDLS and CDR2 YYNGEE. Here the CDR3 reads CASSLGMTNQPQHF. The DNA for the CDR3 is TGTGCCAGCAGTCTGGGGATGACCAATCAGCCCCAGCATTTT.

This chain links TRBV9 with TRBJ2-5, with 11 bases lining up with TRBD2. From germline, CDR1 is SGDLS and CDR2 YYNGEE. V shed 4 bases, J shed 7 bases, and the junction held 9 bases outside the gene matches. The CDR3 loop spans 15 amino acids. CDR3 sequence: CASSLTSGSSGTQYF. DNA of the CDR3: TGTGCCAGCAGCCTCACTAGCGGGAGTAGCGGGACCCAGTACTTC.